This TCR beta chain was sequenced in a study of CD8+ T cells in alopecia areata. RNA extraction and reverse transcription yielded cDNA as sequencing template. Generated by immunoSEQ multiplex PCR, the TCRdb table keeps only in-frame clones and is missing some. Here the sample spans over 110,000 clones, approximately 50% being singletons. Germline V gene data show CDR1 as MDHEN and CDR2 as SYDVKM. The CDR3 runs to 14 residues. V was shortened by 2 bases and J by 6 bases, with 10 bases between the two germline ends. This clone was picked up a small number of times. The TCR comes from a human donor with alopecia areata. The sequencing used CD4+ T cells sorted from blood, collected at week 0. The rearrangement links TRBV28 to TRBJ2-2; D perhaps matches TRBD1 (7 bases). The CDR3 loop is CASSLAGGPGELFF. CDR3 bases: TGTGCCAGCAGTTTAGCAGGGGGGCCCGGGGAGCTGTTTTTT.